A selection of T cell receptor beta chains follows, all from one sample in a study of blood T cell repertoires in COVID-19. Here immunoSEQ multiplex PCR was the method, and the copy in TCRdb shows in-frame clones only, minus some. Of 200,000 to 250,000 clones listed, around 80% are singletons. Sequences were obtained from peripheral blood. The source of these receptors is a woman in her 30s with COVID-19, enrolled during active disease. Each CDR3 is given with its conserved first and last residue. The order of the fields is V gene, clone size, D gene, J gene, CDR3 DNA, CDR3 protein. A D gene is named only where the DNA matches it firmly. A row's size may be missing; if present it is once, few, many or a size class.

TRBV9	NA	TRBD1	TRBJ1-4	TGTGCCAGCAGCCGAACTCAGCAGGACAGGGGGCCTGCAACTAATGAAAAACTGTTTTTT	CASSRTQQDRGPATNEKLFF
TRBV6-2/TRBV6-3	NA	NA	TRBJ1-5	TGTGCCAGCAGTTTGGTTGCAGGCAATCAGCCCCAGCATTTT	CASSLVAGNQPQHF
TRBV5-4	NA	TRBD2	TRBJ2-1	TGTGCCAGCAGCCCGCCTGGACTAGCGGGGTACAATGAGCAGTTCTTC	CASSPPGLAGYNEQFF
TRBV6-5	NA	TRBD2	TRBJ2-1	TGTGCCAGCAGTCCCGGACTAGCGGGAGCCAATGAGCAGTTCTTC	CASSPGLAGANEQFF
TRBV3-1/TRBV3-2	NA	NA	TRBJ1-1	TGTGCCAGCAGCCAATATCTTGGTAGAATTGAAGCTTTCTTT	CASSQYLGRIEAFF
TRBV6-1	NA	NA	TRBJ1-4	TGTGCCAGCAGTGAAGTGGGCAGGGGCGGTAATTCCCCCGATGAAAAACTGTTTTTT	CASSEVGRGGNSPDEKLFF
TRBV7-9	NA	TRBD1	TRBJ2-2	TGTGCCAGCAGCTTCGGACAGGGACCCACCGGGGAGCTGTTTTTT	CASSFGQGPTGELFF
TRBV19	NA	NA	TRBJ1-5	TGTGCCAGTAGGTCCGACAGGTACCATCAGCCCCAGCATTTT	CASRSDRYHQPQHF
TRBV6-2/TRBV6-3	NA	NA	TRBJ1-4	TGTGCCAGCAGCCCTACGCGGGGGGCCTCACCGAACGAAAAACTGTTTTTT	CASSPTRGASPNEKLFF
TRBV24-1	NA	NA	TRBJ1-6	TGTGCCACCAGAGCCTATGCATGGACAGTGGGGTTAAGATCACCCCTCCACTTT	CATRAYAWTVGLRSPLHF
TRBV6-6	NA	NA	TRBJ1-1	TGTGCCAGCAGTTCTTTCATCAGGAAGAACACTGAAGCTTTCTTT	CASSSFIRKNTEAFF
TRBV19	NA	NA	TRBJ2-6	TGTGCCACGCGGGACAGAGAAAGTCCTGGGGCCAACGTCCTGACTTTC	CATRDRESPGANVLTF
TRBV2	once	TRBD1	TRBJ1-2	TGTGCCAGCAGACAACCGGGACAGGGAAACTATGGCTACACCTTC	CASRQPGQGNYGYTF
TRBV5-1	few	TRBD1	TRBJ1-1	TGCGCCAGCTCCGAGAGGACAGGCCACGAAGCTTTCTTT	CASSERTGHEAFF
TRBV6-1	few	TRBD2	TRBJ2-1	TGTGCCAGCAGTGAACGGGCCAGCGGGGGGGCCCCCAATGAGCAGTTCTTC	CASSERASGGAPNEQFF
TRBV30	NA	TRBD2	TRBJ2-1	TGTGCCGGTACTAGCGGGAGGGCCGATGAGCAGTTCTTC	CAGTSGRADEQFF
TRBV27	few	TRBD1	TRBJ1-2	TGTGCCAGCAGTTTACAACCCGGACAGGGAAGTGGCTACACCTTC	CASSLQPGQGSGYTF
TRBV18	NA	TRBD2	TRBJ2-3	TGTGCCAGCTCACCTTTGATCCTAGCGGGAGTTGGTACAGATACGCAGTATTTT	CASSPLILAGVGTDTQYF
TRBV4-1	NA	NA	TRBJ1-5	TGCGCCAGCAGCCAGGTACTCAATCAGCCCCAGCATTTT	CASSQVLNQPQHF
TRBV7-3	NA	TRBD2	TRBJ2-1	TGTGCCAGCAGCTTAGGTGCGGGAGGCCCATCCTACAATGAGCAGTTCTTC	CASSLGAGGPSYNEQFF
TRBV7-6	NA	TRBD1	TRBJ2-5	TGTGCCAGCAGCTTAGCGGCAGGGGGCCCGGAGACCCAGTACTTC	CASSLAAGGPETQYF
TRBV30	NA	NA	TRBJ1-2	TGTGCCTGGAGCCGGCAGGGGTCTAACTATGGCTACACCTTC	CAWSRQGSNYGYTF
TRBV20-1	few	NA	TRBJ2-7	TGCAGTGCCGAACAGAACGAGCAGTACTTC	CSAEQNEQYF